These 4 T cell receptor beta chains originate from one sample sequenced in a study of brain T cells in children with intractable seizures. Using immunoSEQ multiplex PCR, the repertoire was profiled, and TCRdb retains in-frame clones only, with some absent. Among tens of thousands of clones listed, 90% were seen once. Sequenced here: peripheral blood, sampled at surgery. The receptors were gathered from a girl aged 2 to 10 with tuberous sclerosis and intractable seizures.

The chain couples TRBV7-2 to TRBJ1-1; 7 nucleotides agree with TRBD1. The CDR3 consists of 15 residues. J was trimmed by 1 base and V by 5 bases; bases with no gene match: 7. Per germline, CDR1 SGHTA and CDR2 FQGNSA. CDR3 bases: TGTGCCAGCAGCCTATCGGACAGGTGGAACACTGAAGCTTTCTTT. It specifies CASSLSDRWNTEAFF.

This chain links TRBV5-1 with TRBJ2-3; TRBD1 might be the D (5 bases). With 1 base removed from V and 1 base from J, the gap between germline ends came to 7 bases. CDR3 length: 14 residues. Germline loops: CDR1 SGHRS, CDR2 YFSETQ. CDR3 DNA: TGCGCCAGCAGCTTGCTAGGGGGCACAGATACGCAGTATTTT. Translated, it gives CASSLLGGTDTQYF. The complete variable domain, with remaining parts taken from reference TRBV5-1 and TRBJ2-3, reads KAGVTQTPRYLIKTRGQQVTLSCSPISGHRSVSWYQQTPGQGLQFLFEYFSETQRNKGNFPGRFSGRQFSNSRSEMNVSTLELGDSALYLCASSLLGGTDTQYFGPGTRLTVL.

This clone was detected only once. This rearrangement joins TRBV4-2 to TRBJ1-2; no definite D call. Deletions cut 0 bases from V and 4 bases from J, with 3 bases between. Germline lookup yields CDR1 LGHNA and CDR2 YNFKEQ. This CDR3 contains 12 residues. The CDR3 is CASSQEIYGYTF. The CDR3, as DNA: TGTGCCAGCAGCCAAGAGATCTATGGCTACACCTTC.

The chain links TRBV27 to TRBJ1-2; D is ambiguous. This CDR3 is 13 amino acids long. Per germline, CDR1 MNHEY and CDR2 SMNVEV (reference sequence). Trimming left V 5 bases short and J 1 base short, with 8 bases between. CDR3 protein: CASSPSINYGYTF. CDR3 in DNA: TGTGCCAGCAGTCCCAGCATTAACTATGGCTACACCTTC.